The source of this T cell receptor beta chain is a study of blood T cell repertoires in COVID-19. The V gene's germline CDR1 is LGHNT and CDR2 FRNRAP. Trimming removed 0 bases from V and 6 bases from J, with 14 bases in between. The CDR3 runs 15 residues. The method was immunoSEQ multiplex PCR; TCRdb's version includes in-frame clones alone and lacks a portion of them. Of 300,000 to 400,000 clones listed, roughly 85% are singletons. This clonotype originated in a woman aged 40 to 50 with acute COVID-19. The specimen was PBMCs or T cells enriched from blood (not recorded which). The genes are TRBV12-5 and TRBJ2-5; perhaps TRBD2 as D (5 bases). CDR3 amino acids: CASGLVHGGSQTQYF. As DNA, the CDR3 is TGTGCTAGTGGTTTGGTTCACGGAGGATCGCAGACCCAGTACTTC.